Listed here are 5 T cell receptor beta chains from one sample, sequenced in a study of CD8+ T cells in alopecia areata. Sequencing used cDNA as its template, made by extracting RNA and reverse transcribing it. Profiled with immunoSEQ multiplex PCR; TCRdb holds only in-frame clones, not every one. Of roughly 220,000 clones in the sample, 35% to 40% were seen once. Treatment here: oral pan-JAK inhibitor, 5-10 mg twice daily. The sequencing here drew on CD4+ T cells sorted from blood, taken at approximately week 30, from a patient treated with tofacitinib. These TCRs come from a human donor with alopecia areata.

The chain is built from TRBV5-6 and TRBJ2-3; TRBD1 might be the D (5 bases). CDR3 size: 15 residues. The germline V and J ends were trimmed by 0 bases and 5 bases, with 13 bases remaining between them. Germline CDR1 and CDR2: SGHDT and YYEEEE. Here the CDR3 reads CASSLGSGQGDTQYF. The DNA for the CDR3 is TGTGCCAGCAGCTTGGGATCAGGGCAAGGAGATACGCAGTATTTT.

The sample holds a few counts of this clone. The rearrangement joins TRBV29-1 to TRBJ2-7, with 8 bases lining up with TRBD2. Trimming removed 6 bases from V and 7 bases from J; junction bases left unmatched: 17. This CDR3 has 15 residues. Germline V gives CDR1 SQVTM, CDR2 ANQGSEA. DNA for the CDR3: TGCAGCGTGGGGGCCCCCGCGGGAGGATCGGGAGAGCAGTACTTC. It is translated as CSVGAPAGGSGEQYF.

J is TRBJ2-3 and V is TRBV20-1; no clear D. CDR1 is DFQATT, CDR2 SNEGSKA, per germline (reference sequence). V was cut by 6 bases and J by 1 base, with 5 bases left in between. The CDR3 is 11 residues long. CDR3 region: CSAPGTDTQYF. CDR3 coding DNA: TGCAGTGCGCCGGGCACAGATACGCAGTATTTT.

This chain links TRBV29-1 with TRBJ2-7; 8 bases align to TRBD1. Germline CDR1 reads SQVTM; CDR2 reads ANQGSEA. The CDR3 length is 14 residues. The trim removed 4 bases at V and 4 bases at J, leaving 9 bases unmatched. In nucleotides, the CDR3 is TGCAGCGTTGGTGGTAAGGGACAGGCTTACGAGCAGTACTTC. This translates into CSVGGKGQAYEQYF.

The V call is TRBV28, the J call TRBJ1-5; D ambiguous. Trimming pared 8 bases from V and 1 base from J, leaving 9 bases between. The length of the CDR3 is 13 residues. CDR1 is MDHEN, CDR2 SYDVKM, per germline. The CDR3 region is CASAQMSNQPQHF. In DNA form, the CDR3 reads TGTGCCAGCGCACAGATGAGCAATCAGCCCCAGCATTTT.